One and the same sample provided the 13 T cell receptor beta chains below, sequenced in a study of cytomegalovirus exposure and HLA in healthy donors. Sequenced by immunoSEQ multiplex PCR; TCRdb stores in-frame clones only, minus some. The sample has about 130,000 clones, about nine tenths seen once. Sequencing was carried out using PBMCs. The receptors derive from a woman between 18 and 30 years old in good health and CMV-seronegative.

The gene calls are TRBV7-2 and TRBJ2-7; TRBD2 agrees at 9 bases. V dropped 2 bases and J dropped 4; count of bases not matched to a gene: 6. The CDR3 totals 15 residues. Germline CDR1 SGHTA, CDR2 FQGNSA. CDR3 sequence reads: CASSLMTSGWYEQYF. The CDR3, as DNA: TGTGCCAGCAGCTTAATGACTAGCGGCTGGTACGAGCAGTACTTC. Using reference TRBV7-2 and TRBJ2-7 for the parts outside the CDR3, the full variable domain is GAGVSQSPSNKVTEKGKDVELRCDPISGHTALYWYRQSLGQGLEFLIYFQGNSAPDKSGLPSDRFSAERTGGSVSTLTIQRTQQEDSAVYLCASSLMTSGWYEQYFGPGTRLTVT.

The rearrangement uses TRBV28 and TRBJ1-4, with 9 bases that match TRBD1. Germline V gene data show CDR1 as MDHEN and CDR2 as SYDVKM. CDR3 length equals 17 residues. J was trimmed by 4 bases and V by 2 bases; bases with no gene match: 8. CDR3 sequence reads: CASSLKSGTGNNEKLFF. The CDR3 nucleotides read TGTGCCAGCAGTTTAAAATCCGGGACAGGGAATAATGAAAAACTGTTTTTT.

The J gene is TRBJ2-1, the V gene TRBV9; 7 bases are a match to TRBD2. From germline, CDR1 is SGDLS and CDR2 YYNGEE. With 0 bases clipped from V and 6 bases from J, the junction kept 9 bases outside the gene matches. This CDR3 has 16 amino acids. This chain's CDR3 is CASSVGAVRGFNEQFF. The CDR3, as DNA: TGTGCCAGCAGCGTAGGGGCCGTGCGGGGGTTCAATGAGCAGTTCTTC.

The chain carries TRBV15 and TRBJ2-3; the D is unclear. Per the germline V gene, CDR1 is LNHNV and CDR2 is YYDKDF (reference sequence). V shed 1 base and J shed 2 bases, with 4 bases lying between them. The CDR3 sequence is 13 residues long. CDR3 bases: TGTGCCACCAGCAGAGGACTCACAGATACGCAGTATTTT. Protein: CATSRGLTDTQYF.

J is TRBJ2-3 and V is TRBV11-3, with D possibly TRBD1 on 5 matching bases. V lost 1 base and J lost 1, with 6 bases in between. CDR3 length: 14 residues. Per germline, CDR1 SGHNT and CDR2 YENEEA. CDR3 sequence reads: CASSLAQGTDTQYF. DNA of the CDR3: TGTGCCAGCAGCTTAGCACAGGGCACAGATACGCAGTATTTT.

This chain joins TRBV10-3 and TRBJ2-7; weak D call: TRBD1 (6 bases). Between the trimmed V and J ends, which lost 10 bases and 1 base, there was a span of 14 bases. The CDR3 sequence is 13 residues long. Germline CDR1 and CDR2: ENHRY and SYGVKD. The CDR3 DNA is TGTGCCACTACCGTGGACAGATCCTACGAGCAGTACTTC. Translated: CATTVDRSYEQYF.

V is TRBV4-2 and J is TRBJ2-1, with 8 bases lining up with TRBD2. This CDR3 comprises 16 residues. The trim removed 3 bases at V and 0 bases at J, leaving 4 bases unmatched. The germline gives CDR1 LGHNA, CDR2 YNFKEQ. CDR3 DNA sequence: TGTGCCAGCAGCCATTTAAGCGGGGGCTCCTACAATGAGCAGTTCTTC. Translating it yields CASSHLSGGSYNEQFF.

CDR3 protein: CSASTRYEQYF. In DNA form, the CDR3 reads TGCAGTGCATCGACTCGCTACGAGCAGTACTTC. V usage is TRBV20-1 and J usage is TRBJ2-7; D remains ambiguous. The CDR3 runs 11 residues. Trimming took off 6 bases at V and 3 bases at J, with 9 bases between the two ends. Germline V gene sequence: CDR1 DFQATT, CDR2 SNEGSKA (reference sequence).

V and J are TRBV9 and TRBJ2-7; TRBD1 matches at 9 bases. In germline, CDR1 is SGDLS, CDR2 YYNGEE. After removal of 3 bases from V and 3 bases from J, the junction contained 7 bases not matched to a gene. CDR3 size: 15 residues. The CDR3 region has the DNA TGTGCCAGCAGCGCCGGACAGGGGTCAGGCTACGAGCAGTACTTC. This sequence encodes CASSAGQGSGYEQYF.

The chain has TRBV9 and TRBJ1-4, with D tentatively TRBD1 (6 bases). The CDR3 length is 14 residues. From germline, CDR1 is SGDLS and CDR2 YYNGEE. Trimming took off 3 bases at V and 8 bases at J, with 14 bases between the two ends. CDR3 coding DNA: TGTGCCAGCAGCGGCGGCGGGGGCGGCGAAAAACTGTTTTTT. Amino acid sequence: CASSGGGGGEKLFF.

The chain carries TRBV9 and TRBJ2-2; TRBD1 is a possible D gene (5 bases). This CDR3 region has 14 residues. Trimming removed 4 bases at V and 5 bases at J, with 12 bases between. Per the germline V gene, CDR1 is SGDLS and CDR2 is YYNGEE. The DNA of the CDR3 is TGTGCCAGCAGCATGGGGCATAGGACCGGGGAGCTGTTTTTT. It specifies CASSMGHRTGELFF. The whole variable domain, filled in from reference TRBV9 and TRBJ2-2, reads DSGVTQTPKHLITATGQRVTLRCSPRSGDLSVYWYQQSLDQGLQFLIQYYNGEERAKGNILERFSAQQFPDLHSELNLSSLELGDSALYFCASSMGHRTGELFFGEGSRLTVL.

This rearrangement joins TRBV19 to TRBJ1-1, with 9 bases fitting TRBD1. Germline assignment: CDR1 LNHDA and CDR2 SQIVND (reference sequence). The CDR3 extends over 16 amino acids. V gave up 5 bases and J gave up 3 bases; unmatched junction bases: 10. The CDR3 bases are TGTGCCAGTAGTTCGGGACAGGGTTTTGGGTACACTGAAGCTTTCTTT. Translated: CASSSGQGFGYTEAFF.

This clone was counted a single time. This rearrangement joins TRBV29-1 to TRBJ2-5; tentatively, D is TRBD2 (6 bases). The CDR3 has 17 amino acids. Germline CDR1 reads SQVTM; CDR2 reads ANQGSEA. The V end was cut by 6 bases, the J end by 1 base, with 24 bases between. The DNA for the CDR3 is TGCAGCGTCCTTCTTGGGGGGAGTATAATATTCCAAGAGACCCAGTACTTC. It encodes CSVLLGGSIIFQETQYF. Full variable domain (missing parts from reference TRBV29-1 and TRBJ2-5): SAVISQKPSRDICQRGTSLTIQCQVDSQVTMMFWYRQQPGQSLTLIATANQGSEATYESGFVIDKFPISRPNLTFSTLTVSNMSPEDSSIYLCSVLLGGSIIFQETQYFGPGTRLLVL.